The clone carrying this T cell receptor (beta chain) was counted a few times. What it binds is not known. The authors reverse transcribed all of the isolated RNA, so sequencing captured expressed TCRB transcripts. Some clones are missing from TCRdb's copy, which holds only in-frame ones; the method was immunoSEQ multiplex PCR. The sample lists fewer than 900,000 clones, roughly a sixth seen once, with around 0.02% in the top ten. The data are from a study of beta chain features in type 1 diabetes. Study observations and caveats: Comparison showed that naive, central memory and Treg TCRB repertoires appeared more similar among patients than among healthy donors. A possible short-template PCR bias applies equally to patients and controls.

This CDR3 has 16 amino acids. Unmatched junction bases numbered 5, after V lost 1 base and J lost 3 bases. CDR1 and CDR2 (germline): LGHNA, YSLEER. The rearrangement uses TRBV4-3 and TRBJ2-3; the match to TRBD2 covers 9 bases. The clonotype was recovered from a young woman in good health. What was sequenced was naive CD4+ T cells from blood. The CDR3 protein is CASSQGSSGKTDTQYF. In nucleotides, the CDR3 is TGCGCCAGCAGCCAAGGATCTAGCGGGAAAACAGATACGCAGTATTTT.